The present T cell receptor beta chain was sequenced within a study of technical replicates of blood from a handful of donors. V was pared by 5 bases and J by 5 bases, with 9 bases of the junction left unmatched. The CDR3 runs to 16 residues. Germline V gene sequence: CDR1 SNHLY, CDR2 FYNNEI. Repertoires were generated with immunoSEQ multiplex PCR, while TCRdb's copy carries only in-frame clones and drops some. Among 95,000 or so clones listed, around 95% were seen once. The specimen sequenced was T cells isolated from PBMCs. The rearrangement links TRBV2 to TRBJ2-3; 11 nucleotides align to TRBD1. The TCR sequence derives from a human donor in good health. CDR3 DNA sequence: TGTGCCAGCAGTTTTAATCCCGGGACAGGGGGAGATACGCAGTATTTT. Translating it yields CASSFNPGTGGDTQYF.